This TCR beta chain emerged from a study of cytomegalovirus exposure and HLA in healthy donors. CDR3 length equals 14 residues. V shed 4 bases, J shed 2 bases, and the junction held 8 bases outside the gene matches. Germline CDR1 GTSNPN, CDR2 SVGIG (reference sequence). A multiplex PCR was run with 60 Vbeta primers and 13 Jbeta primers. TCRdb's copy holds only in-frame clones and misses some; the assay was immunoSEQ multiplex PCR. The sample lists approximately 100,000 clones, around 77% occurring once. The TCR originated in a middle-aged man in good health and CMV-seropositive. Input material: PBMCs. The chain recombines TRBV30 with TRBJ2-7, with 7 bases lining up with TRBD1. CDR3 protein: CAWTPGTETYEQYF. The CDR3 region has the DNA TGTGCCTGGACCCCCGGGACAGAAACCTACGAGCAGTACTTC.